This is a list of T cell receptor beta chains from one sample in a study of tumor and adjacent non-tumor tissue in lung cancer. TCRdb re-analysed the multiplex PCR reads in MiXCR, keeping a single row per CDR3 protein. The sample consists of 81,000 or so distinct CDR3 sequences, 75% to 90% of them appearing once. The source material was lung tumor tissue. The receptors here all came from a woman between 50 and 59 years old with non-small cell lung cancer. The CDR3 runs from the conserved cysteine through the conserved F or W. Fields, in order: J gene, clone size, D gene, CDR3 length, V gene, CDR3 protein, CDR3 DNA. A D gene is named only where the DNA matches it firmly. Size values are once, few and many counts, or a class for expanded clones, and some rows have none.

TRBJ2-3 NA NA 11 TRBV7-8 CASSYLKTQYF TGTGCCAGCAGCTACCTAAAAACGCAGTATTTT
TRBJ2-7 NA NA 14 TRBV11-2 CAGSLGQASYERYF TGTGCCGGCAGCTTAGGGCAGGCGTCCTACGAGCGGTACTTC
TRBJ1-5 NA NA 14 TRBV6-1 CASSETWGNQPQHF TGTGCCAGCAGTGAAACTTGGGGCAATCAACCCCAGCATTTT
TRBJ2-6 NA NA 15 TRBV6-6 CASTPTELGANVLTF TGTGCCAGCACTCCGACAGAGTTGGGGGCCAACGTCCTGACTTTC
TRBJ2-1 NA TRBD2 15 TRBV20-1 CSVRGIAGGLSGQFF TGCAGTGTTAGAGGCATAGCGGGAGGGCTCAGTGGGCAGTTCTTC
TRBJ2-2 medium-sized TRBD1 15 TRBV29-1 CSVVERDSYTGELFF TGCAGCGTTGTAGAACGGGACAGTTACACCGGGGAGCTGTTTTTT
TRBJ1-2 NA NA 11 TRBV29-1 CSGGDRTDYTF TGCAGCGGCGGCGACAGGACTGACTACACCTTC
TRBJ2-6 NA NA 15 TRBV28 CASRTIGAGANVLTF TGTGCCAGCAGGACAATAGGGGCTGGGGCCAACGTCCTGACATTC
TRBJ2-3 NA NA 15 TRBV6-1 CAGVGGVMTMDTQYF TGTGCCGGCGTCGGTGGGGTGATGACCATGGATACGCAGTATTTT
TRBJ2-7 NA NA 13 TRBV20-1 CNAREQASYKQYF TGCAATGCTAGAGAACAGGCTTCCTACAAGCAGTACTTC
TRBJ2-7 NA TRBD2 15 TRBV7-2 CARRPTSGSIYEQYF TGTGCCAGGAGGCCAACTAGCGGGAGTATTTACGAGCAGTATTTC
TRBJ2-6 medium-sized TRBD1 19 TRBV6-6 CASVPRQGAKGSGANVLTF TGTGCCAGCGTCCCTAGACAGGGGGCTAAAGGCTCTGGGGCCAACGTCCTGACTTTC
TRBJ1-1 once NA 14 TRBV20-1 CSATRPWDGTDAFF TGCAGTGCTACCCGGCCCTGGGATGGCACTGACGCTTTCTTT
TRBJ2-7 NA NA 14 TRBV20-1 CSARSEAVAYEQYF TGCAGTGCTAGATCAGAGGCGGTCGCTTACGAGCAGTACTTC
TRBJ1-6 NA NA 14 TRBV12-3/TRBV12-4 CASGTTEANSRLHF TGTGCCAGCGGTACAACCGAGGCAAATTCACGCCTCCACTTT
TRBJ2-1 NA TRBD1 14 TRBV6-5 CANQGTGAYNEQFF TGTGCCAACCAAGGGACAGGGGCCTACAATGAGCAGTTCTTC
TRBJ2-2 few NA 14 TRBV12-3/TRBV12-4 CASSPKGHTGELFF TGTGCCAGTAGCCCCAAGGGGCACACCGGGGAGCTGTTTTTT
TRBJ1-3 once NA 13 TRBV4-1 CASSPGVGITIYF TGCGCCAGCAGCCCAGGGGTCGGAATCACTATATATTTT
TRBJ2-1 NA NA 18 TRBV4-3 CASSQDAVSGVSYSEQFF TGCGCCAGCAGCCAAGATGCGGTTAGCGGAGTCTCCTACAGTGAGCAGTTCTTC
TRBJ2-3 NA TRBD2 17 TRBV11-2 CARSLDPGLAGAYTQYF TGCGCCCGCAGCTTGGACCCGGGACTAGCGGGAGCATATACGCAGTATTTT
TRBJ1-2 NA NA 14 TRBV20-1 CRASPHGQGGGYTF TGCAGAGCTAGCCCCCACGGTCAGGGTGGAGGCTACACCTTC
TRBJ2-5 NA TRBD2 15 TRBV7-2 CASSPRTSSHETQYF TGTGCCAGCAGCCCCCGGACTAGCTCCCACGAGACCCAGTACTTC
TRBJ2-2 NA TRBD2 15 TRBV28 CVCSLSGGATGELFF TGTGTCTGCAGTTTATCGGGAGGGGCTACCGGGGAGCTGTTTTTT
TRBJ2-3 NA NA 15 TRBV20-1 CSARDGGGFTDTQYF TGCAGTGCTAGAGATGGGGGAGGCTTCACAGATACGCAGTATTTT
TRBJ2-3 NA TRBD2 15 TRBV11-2 CDNSKTSVSADTQYF TGTGACAACAGCAAGACTAGCGTGAGTGCAGATACGCAGTATTTT
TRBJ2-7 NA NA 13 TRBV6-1 CASSRAGFYEQYF TGTGCCAGCAGTCGAGCGGGCTTCTACGAGCAGTATTTC
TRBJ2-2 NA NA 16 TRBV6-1 CASMQCSGSGGGELFF TGTGCCAGCATGCAGTGTTCTGGCAGCGGAGGCGGGGAGCTGTTTTTT
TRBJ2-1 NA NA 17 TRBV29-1 CSVERSGVLVDYNEQFF TGCAGCGTTGAACGCTCCGGGGTGCTTGTAGACTACAATGAGCAGTTCTTC
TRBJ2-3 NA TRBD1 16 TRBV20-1 CSAASPMTGSADTQYF TGCAGTGCCGCCAGCCCTATGACAGGGAGCGCAGATACGCAGTATTTT
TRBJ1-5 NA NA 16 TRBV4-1 CTSSQDLGYRSQPQHF TGCACCAGCAGCCAAGATTTAGGATACCGTAGTCAGCCCCAGCATTTT
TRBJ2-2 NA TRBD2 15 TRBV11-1 CASNYQRESTGELFF TGTGCCAGCAACTATCAGCGGGAGAGCACAGGGGAGCTGTTTTTT
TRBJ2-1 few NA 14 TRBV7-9 CASSNPQSGNEQFF TGTGCCAGCAGCAATCCGCAGTCGGGGAATGAGCAGTTCTTC
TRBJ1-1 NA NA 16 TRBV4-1 CASSQDPYRASTDPFF TGCGCCAGCAGCCAAGATCCATATAGGGCAAGCACTGATCCTTTCTTT
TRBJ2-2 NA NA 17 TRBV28 CASSFTVLEVRTGELFF TGTGCCAGTTCATTTACGGTGCTAGAAGTTAGGACCGGGGAGCTGTTTTTT
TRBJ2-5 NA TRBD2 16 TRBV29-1 CGVARGSGRVGETQYF TGCGGCGTTGCCAGGGGTAGCGGGAGAGTTGGGGAGACCCAGTACTTC
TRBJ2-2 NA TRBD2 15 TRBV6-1 CAGILAGARTGELFF TGTGCCGGCATCTTAGCGGGAGCGCGTACCGGGGAGCTGTTTTTT
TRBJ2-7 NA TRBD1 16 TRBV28 CASSSVDRGDGYEHYF TGTGCCAGCAGTTCGGTCGACAGGGGAGATGGATACGAGCACTACTTC
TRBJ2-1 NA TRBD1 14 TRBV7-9 CASSLGNQGVVQFF TGTGCCAGCAGCTTAGGTAACCAGGGGGTTGTGCAGTTCTTC
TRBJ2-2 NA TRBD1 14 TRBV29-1 CSLRQGGDTGELFF TGCAGTCTCCGACAGGGTGGTGACACCGGGGAGCTGTTTTTT
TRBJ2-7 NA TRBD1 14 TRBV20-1 CSAEDRQNSYEQYF TGCAGTGCAGAGGACAGGCAGAATTCCTATGAGCAGTACTTC
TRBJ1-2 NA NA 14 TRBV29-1 CSVDPLGAMDGYTF TGCAGCGTTGACCCCTTGGGGGCCATGGATGGCTACACCTTC
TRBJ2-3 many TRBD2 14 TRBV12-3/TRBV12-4 CASMSGDYTDTQYF TGTGCCAGCATGAGCGGGGACTACACAGATACGCAGTATTTT
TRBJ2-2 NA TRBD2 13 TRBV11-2 CASRHGTSGELFF TGTGCCAGCAGGCATGGGACTAGCGGAGAGCTGTTTTTT
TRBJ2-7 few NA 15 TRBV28 CAGSPPGIGYDEQYF TGTGCCGGCAGTCCCCCAGGTATAGGGTACGACGAGCAGTATTTC
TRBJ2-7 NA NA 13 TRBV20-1 CGASPRGSYEQYF TGCGGTGCTAGCCCGCGGGGTTCCTACGAGCAGTACTTC
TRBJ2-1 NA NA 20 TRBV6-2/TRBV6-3 CASSYNYRQETTVPQETQFF TGTGCCAGCAGTTACAATTACCGACAAGAAACGACTGTCCCCCAAGAGACCCAGTTCTTC
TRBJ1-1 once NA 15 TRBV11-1 CASSIDTGEGTEAIF TGTGCTAGCAGCATAGATACCGGGGAGGGCACTGAAGCTATCTTT
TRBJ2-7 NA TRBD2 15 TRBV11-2 CASRDSREDFYKQYF TGTGCCAGCAGGGACTCGCGGGAGGACTTCTACAAGCAGTACTTC
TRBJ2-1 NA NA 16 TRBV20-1 CSARIRTATYYNEQSF TGCAGTGCTAGAATAAGGACAGCGACGTATTACAATGAGCAGTCCTTC
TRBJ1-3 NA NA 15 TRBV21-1 CVSSKALSSGNTIYF TGTGTCAGCAGCAAAGCGCTCAGCTCTGGAAACACCATATATTTT
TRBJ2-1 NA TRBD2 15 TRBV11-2 CASSFIAGGDQGQFF TGTGCCAGCAGCTTTATAGCGGGAGGAGACCAAGGGCAGTTCTTC
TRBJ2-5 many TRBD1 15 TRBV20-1 CSAQPGQGSQETQYF TGCAGTGCCCAACCGGGACAGGGATCACAGGAGACCCAGTACTTC
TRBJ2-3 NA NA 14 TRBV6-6 CASSFQTFTDTHYF TGTGCCAGCAGTTTCCAGACTTTCACAGATACGCATTATTTT
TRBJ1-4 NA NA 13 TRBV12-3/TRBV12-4 CASSLVSNEKLFF TGCGCCAGCAGTTTGGTGAGTAATGAAAAACTGTTTTTT
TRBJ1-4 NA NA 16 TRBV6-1 CASSAPRIPTNEKQFF TGTGCCAGCAGCGCTCCCCGGATCCCAACTAATGAAAAACAGTTTTTT
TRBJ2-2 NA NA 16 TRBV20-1 CTGKSGAGANTGELFF TGCACTGGTAAATCTGGGGCAGGGGCGAACACCGGGGAGCTGTTTTTT
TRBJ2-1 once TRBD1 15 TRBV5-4 CASSMEGQGALGLFF TGTGCCAGCAGCATGGAGGGACAGGGGGCACTTGGGCTGTTCTTC
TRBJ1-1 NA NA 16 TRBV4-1 CSSSQDLYTWNTEAFF TGCTCCAGCAGCCAAGATTTGTACACGTGGAACACTGAAGCTTTCTTT
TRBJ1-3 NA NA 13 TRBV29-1 CSIARKSGNTIYF TGCAGCATTGCTAGAAAGTCTGGAAACACGATATATTTT